The 26 T cell receptor beta chains below all came from one sample that was sequenced in a study of blood T cell repertoires in COVID-19. Repertoires were generated with immunoSEQ multiplex PCR, while TCRdb's copy carries only in-frame clones and drops some. The data contain 140,000 to 150,000 clones, more than 80% of them singletons. Sequencing was performed on PBMCs or T cells enriched from blood (not recorded which). These receptors were taken from a man aged 45-65 years who had recovered from COVID-19.

The CDR3 sequence is CSARQGPEQYV. As DNA, the CDR3 is TGCAGTGCTAGACAGGGGCCAGAGCAGTACGTC. The rearrangement joins TRBV20-1 to TRBJ2-7; possible D gene TRBD1, 6 bases. Germline V gene lookup returns CDR1 DFQATT and CDR2 SNEGSKA (reference sequence). Trimming removed 2 bases from V and 7 bases from J, with 9 bases in between. The CDR3 is 11 amino acids.

This clone came up a few times. The genes are TRBV6-5 and TRBJ2-5, with a weak D call TRBD2 (6 bases). With 2 bases removed from V and 5 bases from J, the gap between germline ends came to 15 bases. Germline lookup yields CDR1 MNHEY and CDR2 SVGAGI. CDR3 size: 15 residues. As DNA, the CDR3 is TGTGCCAGCAGTTACCGAGGACTAAGTCCGGAGACCCAGTACTTC. Translating gives CASSYRGLSPETQYF.

The chain carries TRBV28 and TRBJ2-5; D is perhaps TRBD2 (5 bases). Trimming took 6 bases from V and 7 from J, leaving 15 bases between them. The germline gives CDR1 MDHEN, CDR2 SYDVKM. This CDR3 region has 13 residues. The CDR3 DNA reads TGTGCCAGCAGAACAGCGGTGCGTGGGACCCAGTACTTC. Encoded protein: CASRTAVRGTQYF.

The gene calls are TRBV7-2 and TRBJ1-2; 9 bases match TRBD1. The length of the CDR3 is 13 residues. Trimming at V came to 4 bases and at J to 8 bases, leaving 5 bases not matched to a gene. From germline, CDR1 is SGHTA and CDR2 FQGNSA. The DNA of the CDR3 is TGTGCCAGCAGCTCGGGGACAGGGAGAGGCTACACCTTC. Its translation is CASSSGTGRGYTF.

The genes are TRBV29-1 and TRBJ2-2, with D unclear. CDR1 and CDR2 from the germline V gene are SQVTM and ANQGSEA. This CDR3 has 11 amino acids. V shed 5 bases and J shed 6 bases, with 7 bases lying between them. CDR3 residues: CSVSSPGELFF. The CDR3 coding sequence is TGCAGCGTTTCATCCCCCGGGGAGCTGTTTTTT.

The genes are TRBV2 and TRBJ1-5; 8 nucleotides match TRBD1. The CDR3 has 13 amino acids. Germline values: CDR1 SNHLY, CDR2 FYNNEI. J lost 6 bases, V lost 4 bases, and 2 bases had no gene match. Here the CDR3 reads CASSAGGLQPQHF. Written as DNA, the CDR3 is TGTGCCAGCAGTGCAGGGGGCCTTCAGCCCCAGCATTTT.

The V gene is TRBV28, the J gene TRBJ1-2; 11 bases are shared with TRBD1. Germline V gene lookup returns CDR1 MDHEN and CDR2 SYDVKM. This CDR3 contains 16 residues. With V trimmed by 0 bases and J by 2 bases, 2 bases remained unmatched. The CDR3 coding sequence is TGTGCCAGCAGTTTATGGGGGACAGGGGGAAACTATGGCTACACCTTC. This translates into CASSLWGTGGNYGYTF.

This chain links TRBV6-2 or TRBV6-3 with TRBJ2-7; D not resolved. There are 15 residues in the CDR3. Germline values: CDR1 MNHEY, CDR2 SVGEGT. V dropped 0 bases and J dropped 5 bases, with 14 bases sitting between them. The CDR3: CASSYSISEFHEQYV. The CDR3 nucleotides are TGTGCCAGCAGTTACTCGATCAGCGAGTTCCACGAGCAGTACGTC.

The chain is built from TRBV30 and TRBJ1-4; D is unresolved. Germline lookup yields CDR1 GTSNPN and CDR2 SVGIG (reference sequence). The CDR3 contains 15 residues. V shed 3 bases and J shed 0 bases, with 11 bases lying between them. Here the CDR3 reads CAWRAGTATNEKLFF. The CDR3 DNA reads TGTGCCTGGAGGGCCGGAACAGCAACTAATGAAAAACTGTTTTTT.

This clone occurred once. The chain couples TRBV7-2 to TRBJ2-2, with D possibly TRBD2 on 5 matching bases. The germline V and J ends were trimmed by 6 bases and 4 bases, with 18 bases remaining between them. Looked up from germline, CDR1 is SGHTA and CDR2 is FQGNSA. The CDR3 is made up of 16 amino acids. CDR3 in DNA: TGTGCCAGCAGGTTAACCCCCGGACGGGGCACCGGGGAGCTGTTTTTT. Its protein is CASRLTPGRGTGELFF. The full variable domain, in which reference TRBV7-2 and TRBJ2-2 provide the parts outside the CDR3, is GAGVSQSPSNKVTEKGKDVELRCDPISGHTALYWYRQSLGQGLEFLIYFQGNSAPDKSGLPSDRFSAERTGGSVSTLTIQRTQQEDSAVYLCASRLTPGRGTGELFFGEGSRLTVL.

This clone is a singleton in its sample. This chain links TRBV28 with TRBJ1-5; 10 nucleotides line up with TRBD1. The CDR3 is made up of 19 amino acids. Germline CDR1 is MDHEN and CDR2 is SYDVKM. V dropped 2 bases and J dropped 5; count of bases not matched to a gene: 15. CDR3 loop: CASSLTTGGGYPAYQPQHF. The CDR3 bases are TGTGCCAGCAGTTTAACGACAGGGGGCGGATATCCCGCTTATCAGCCCCAGCATTTT.

The chain couples TRBV18 to TRBJ1-4, with 8 nucleotides matching TRBD1. This CDR3 contains 17 residues. The germline gives CDR1 KGHSH, CDR2 LQKENI. J lost 4 bases, V lost 2 bases, and 9 bases had no gene match. The CDR3 DNA reads TGTGCCAGCTCACCAATCCCGACAGGGGACTTTAATGAAAAACTGTTTTTT. Its translation is CASSPIPTGDFNEKLFF.

This chain uses TRBV2 with TRBJ1-2; D gene unclear. CDR1 is SNHLY and CDR2 is FYNNEI in the germline V gene. CDR3 size: 16 residues. The germline V and J ends were trimmed by 5 bases and 8 bases, with 24 bases remaining between them. Here the CDR3 reads CASSREDRRVFLGYTF. The CDR3 DNA follows: TGTGCCAGCAGTCGGGAAGATAGAAGGGTGTTTTTGGGCTACACCTTC.

This rearrangement joins TRBV30 to TRBJ2-2, with a possible D match to TRBD1 (5 bases). The CDR3 is 14 amino acids. V lost 5 bases, J lost 2 bases, and 12 bases lay in between. The germline V gene has CDR1 GTSNPN and CDR2 SVGIG (reference sequence). Here the CDR3 DNA reads TGTGCCTGGGTAAGACAGACAAACACCGGGGAGCTGTTTTTT. Amino acids: CAWVRQTNTGELFF. The full variable domain, with the rest looked up from reference TRBV30 and TRBJ2-2, is SQTIHQWPATLVQPVGSPLSLECTVEGTSNPNLYWYRQAAGRGLQLLFYSVGIGQISSEVPQNLSASRPQDRQFILSSKKLLLSDSGFYLCAWVRQTNTGELFFGEGSRLTVL.

The chain combines TRBV5-1 with TRBJ2-2; 8 nucleotides align to TRBD2. Losses at the gene ends were 4 bases for V and 3 bases for J; bases not matched to a gene: 11. The length of the CDR3 is 17 residues. The germline CDR1 and CDR2 sequences are SGHRS and YFSETQ. CDR3 region: CASSPGGARVDTGELFF. For the CDR3, the DNA is TGCGCCAGCAGCCCGGGGGGGGCACGGGTCGACACCGGGGAGCTGTTTTTT.

The chain links TRBV6-2 or TRBV6-3 to TRBJ2-7; TRBD2 agrees at 11 bases. CDR1 is MNHEY and CDR2 is SVGEGT in the germline V gene. V lost 2 bases to trimming and J lost 4 bases; unmatched junction nucleotides: 4. This CDR3 contains 15 residues. CDR3 residues: CASSYGLAGGYEQYV. CDR3 nucleotides: TGTGCCAGCAGTTACGGGCTAGCGGGGGGATACGAGCAGTACGTC.

The V gene is TRBV28, the J gene TRBJ2-1; TRBD1 aligns across 7 bases. This CDR3 is 15 amino acids long. The germline gives CDR1 MDHEN, CDR2 SYDVKM. J lost 8 bases, V lost 8 bases, and 15 bases had no gene match. CDR3 DNA: TGTGCCAGCGGGACCCGGGACAGTGTGCTGGATGAGCAGTTCTTC. Translated: CASGTRDSVLDEQFF.

The chain joins TRBV5-1 to TRBJ2-5; 7 bases are shared with TRBD2. Germline CDR1 SGHRS, CDR2 YFSETQ. The CDR3 loop spans 14 amino acids. The V segment lost 7 bases and the J segment 5 bases; nucleotides outside the gene matches: 11. CDR3 sequence: CASSFSGRAETQYF. The CDR3 DNA is TGCGCCAGCTCCTTTAGCGGGCGGGCGGAGACCCAGTACTTC.

This chain joins TRBV5-1 and TRBJ2-2; no clear D. V lost 4 bases and J lost 5, with 9 bases in between. Germline V lookup: CDR1 SGHRS, CDR2 YFSETQ. CDR3 length: 13 amino acids. The CDR3: CASSEVPTGELFF. The CDR3 region has the DNA TGCGCCAGCAGCGAGGTCCCTACCGGGGAGCTGTTTTTT.

The gene calls are TRBV29-1 and TRBJ2-7, with TRBD1 identical over 10 bases. The germline CDR1 and CDR2 sequences are SQVTM and ANQGSEA. Trimming took 6 bases from V and 0 from J; bases not matched to a gene: 5. This CDR3 spans 14 amino acids. The CDR3 sequence: CSVRGQGSSYEQYF. The CDR3 DNA reads as TGCAGCGTGAGGGGACAGGGGAGCTCCTACGAGCAGTACTTC.

V is TRBV21-1 and J is TRBJ2-7; TRBD2 reflects the table's D call only, with no check against the DNA. TRBV21-1 corresponds to a pseudogene. The CDR3 extends over 15 amino acids. For the CDR3, the DNA is TGTGCCAGCAGCAAAGTTACAAACTATTCCTACGAGCAGTACGTC. This gives the protein CASSKVTNYSYEQYV.

The chain joins TRBV28 to TRBJ1-5, with no clear D. The CDR3 consists of 19 residues. Germline CDR1 is MDHEN and CDR2 is SYDVKM. V was shortened by 5 bases and J by 0 bases, with 23 bases between the two germline ends. CDR3: CASSPRSARGDFSNQPQHF. CDR3 sequence (DNA): TGTGCCAGCAGTCCACGTTCGGCGCGGGGAGATTTTAGCAATCAGCCCCAGCATTTT.

The chain carries TRBV28 and TRBJ1-5; TRBD1 might be the D (6 bases). Germline CDR1 reads MDHEN; CDR2 reads SYDVKM. This CDR3 is built from 14 residues. The V gene lost 10 bases and the J gene lost 4 bases, with 17 bases spanning the gap. CDR3 sequence: CATRGHLINQPQHF. The CDR3 nucleotides read TGTGCCACCCGGGGACACTTGATAAATCAGCCCCAGCATTTT.

The V gene is TRBV14, the J gene TRBJ1-5; D is undetermined. CDR1 is SGHDN and CDR2 is FVKESK in the germline V gene. The CDR3 is made up of 15 amino acids. Trimming cost V 7 bases and J 3 bases, with 16 bases left between them. The CDR3 nucleotides are TGTGCCAGCAAGGCGAGGGTAAGGTCCAATCAGCCCCAGCATTTT. Amino acids: CASKARVRSNQPQHF.

The chain is built from TRBV27 and TRBJ2-1; TRBD2 matches at 8 bases. V dropped 7 bases and J dropped 8; count of bases not matched to a gene: 13. Germline CDR1 MNHEY, CDR2 SMNVEV (reference sequence). CDR3 size: 15 residues. In DNA form, the CDR3 reads TGTGCCAGCACCCCGTCCGGGCGGGGGGCCCATGAGCAGTTCTTC. This encodes CASTPSGRGAHEQFF.

V usage is TRBV5-1 and J usage is TRBJ2-5; 10 bases are shared with TRBD2. Germline V gene lookup returns CDR1 SGHRS and CDR2 YFSETQ. J gave up 5 bases and V 1 base, and 8 bases lay outside the gene matches. The length of the CDR3 is 16 residues. This chain's CDR3 is CASSLSSGSGVETQYF. The CDR3 DNA reads as TGCGCCAGCAGCTTGTCTAGCGGGAGTGGCGTGGAGACCCAGTACTTC.